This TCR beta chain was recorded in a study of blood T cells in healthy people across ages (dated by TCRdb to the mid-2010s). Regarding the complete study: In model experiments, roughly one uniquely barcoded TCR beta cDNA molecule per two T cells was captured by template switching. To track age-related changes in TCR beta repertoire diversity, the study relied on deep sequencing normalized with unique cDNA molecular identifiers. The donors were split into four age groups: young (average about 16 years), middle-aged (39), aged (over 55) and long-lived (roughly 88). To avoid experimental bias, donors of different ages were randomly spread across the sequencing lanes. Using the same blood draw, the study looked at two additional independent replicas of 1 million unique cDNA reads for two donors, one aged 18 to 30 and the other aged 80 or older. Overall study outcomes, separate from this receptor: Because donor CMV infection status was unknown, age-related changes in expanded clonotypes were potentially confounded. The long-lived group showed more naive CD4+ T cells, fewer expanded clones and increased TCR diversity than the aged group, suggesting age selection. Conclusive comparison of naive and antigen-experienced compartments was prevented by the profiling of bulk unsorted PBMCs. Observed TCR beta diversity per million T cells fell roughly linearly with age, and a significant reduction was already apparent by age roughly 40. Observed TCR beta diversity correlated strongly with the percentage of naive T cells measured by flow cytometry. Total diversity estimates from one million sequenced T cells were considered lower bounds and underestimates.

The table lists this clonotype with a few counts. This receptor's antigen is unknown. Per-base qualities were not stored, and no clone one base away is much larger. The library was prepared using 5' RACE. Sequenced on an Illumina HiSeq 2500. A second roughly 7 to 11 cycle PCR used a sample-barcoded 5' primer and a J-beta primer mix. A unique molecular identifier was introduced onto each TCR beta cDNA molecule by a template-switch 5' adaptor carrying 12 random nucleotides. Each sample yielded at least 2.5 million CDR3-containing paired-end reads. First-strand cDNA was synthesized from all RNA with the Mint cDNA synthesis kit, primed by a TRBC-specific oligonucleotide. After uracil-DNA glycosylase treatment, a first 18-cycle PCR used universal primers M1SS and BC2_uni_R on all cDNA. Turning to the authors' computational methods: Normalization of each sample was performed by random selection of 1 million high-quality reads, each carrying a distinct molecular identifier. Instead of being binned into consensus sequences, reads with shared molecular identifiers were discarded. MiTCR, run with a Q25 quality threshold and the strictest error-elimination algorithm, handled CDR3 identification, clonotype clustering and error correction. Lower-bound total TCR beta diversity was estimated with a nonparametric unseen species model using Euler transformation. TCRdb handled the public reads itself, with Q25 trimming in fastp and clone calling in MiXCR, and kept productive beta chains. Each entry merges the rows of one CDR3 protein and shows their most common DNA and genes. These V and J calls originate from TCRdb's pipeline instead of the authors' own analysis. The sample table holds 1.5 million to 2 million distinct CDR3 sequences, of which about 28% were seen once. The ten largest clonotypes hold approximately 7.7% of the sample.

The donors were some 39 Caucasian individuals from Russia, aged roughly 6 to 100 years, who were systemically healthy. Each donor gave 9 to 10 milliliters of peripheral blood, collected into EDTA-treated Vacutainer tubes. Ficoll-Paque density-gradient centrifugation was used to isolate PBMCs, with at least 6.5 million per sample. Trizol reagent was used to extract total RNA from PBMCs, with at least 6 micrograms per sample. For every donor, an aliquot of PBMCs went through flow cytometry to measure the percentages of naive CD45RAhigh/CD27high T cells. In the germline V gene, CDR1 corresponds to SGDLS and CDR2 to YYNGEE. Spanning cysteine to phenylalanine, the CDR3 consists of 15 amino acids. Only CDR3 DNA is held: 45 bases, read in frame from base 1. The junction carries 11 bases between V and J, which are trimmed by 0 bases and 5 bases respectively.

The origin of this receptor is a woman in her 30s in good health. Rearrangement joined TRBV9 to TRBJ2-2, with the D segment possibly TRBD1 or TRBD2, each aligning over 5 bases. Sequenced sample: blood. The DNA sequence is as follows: TGTGCCAGCAGCGTAGAGGGTGGGGGTACCGGGGAGCTGTTTTTT. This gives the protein CASSVEGGGTGELFF.